This entry describes one T cell receptor (beta chain). Its antigen is not identified. The CDR3 is made up of 13 amino acids. These data are taken from a study of monozygotic twins with inflammatory bowel disease. Regarding the study as a whole: Discordant twins showed the same repertoire similarity as concordant twins, possibly from limited power. Treatment differences in immunosuppression may have added variability to the repertoires of patients. The co-twins with IBD showed lower TCRbeta diversity (inverse Simpson) than their healthy siblings.

Template-switch reactions added UMIs with a 6-nucleotide sample barcode. TCRdb re-called the 5' RACE reads and shows each CDR3 protein once, DNA omitted. The listing contains a few hundred thousand distinct CDR3 sequences. Sequencing was performed on blood. The TCR was taken from a human donor with ulcerative colitis or Crohn's disease, or a healthy co-twin of an affected twin (not recorded which). The J gene is TRBJ1-2, the V gene TRBV12-3 or TRBV12-4; TCRdb's D gene call, TRBD1, goes unchecked for lack of DNA. CDR3 sequence reads: CASSLGQGYGYTF.